The next 8 T cell receptor beta chains were all read from a single sample in a study of shared clonotypes between healthy human individuals. Repertoires were generated with immunoSEQ multiplex PCR, while TCRdb's copy carries only in-frame clones and drops some. Of some 690,000 clones listed, about 90% are singletons. Specimen: memory CD8+ T cells from PBMCs. Indicated subset: CD45RO+ cells pooled with CCR7-negative TemRA cells. Every receptor here comes from a man younger than 30 in good health. Some clones in this sample may be carry-over from other donors' samples.

The chain is built from TRBV27 and TRBJ2-3; 11 nucleotides line up with TRBD2. There are 16 residues in the CDR3. Germline V lookup: CDR1 MNHEY, CDR2 SMNVEV (reference sequence). V lost 4 bases, J lost 1 base, and 4 bases stayed unmatched. The DNA for the CDR3 is TGTGCCAGCAGTTCAAAACTAGCGGGAGGCACAGATACGCAGTATTTT. Translated: CASSSKLAGGTDTQYF.

This rearrangement joins TRBV7-2 to TRBJ2-1, with D tentatively TRBD1 (5 bases). This CDR3 contains 16 residues. Germline V gives CDR1 SGHTA, CDR2 FQGNSA. The V end was cut by 1 base, the J end by 3 bases, with 13 bases between. The CDR3 loop reads CASSLGQNLFYNEQFF. CDR3 nucleotides: TGTGCCAGCAGCTTAGGACAGAACTTATTCTACAATGAGCAGTTCTTC.

The chain carries TRBV13 and TRBJ2-1, with D maybe TRBD2 (7 bases). Germline values: CDR1 PRHDT, CDR2 FYEKMQ (reference sequence). The CDR3 runs to 12 residues. The germline V and J ends were trimmed by 4 bases and 10 bases, with 11 bases remaining between them. The CDR3 loop reads CASSSGGAEQFF. The CDR3 DNA follows: TGTGCCAGCAGCTCTGGGGGGGCGGAGCAGTTCTTC.

The gene calls are TRBV5-6 and TRBJ2-1, with TRBD2 matching 7 bases. After removal of 4 bases from V and 2 bases from J, the junction contained 9 bases not matched to a gene. The CDR3 covers 16 residues. CDR1 and CDR2 (germline): SGHDT, YYEEEE. CDR3 in amino acids: CASSTKSGVPYNEQFF. The CDR3 DNA is TGTGCCAGCAGCACCAAGAGCGGGGTGCCCTACAATGAGCAGTTCTTC.

This sequence joins TRBV29-1 and TRBJ2-1; 12 bases align to TRBD2. The V segment lost 7 bases and the J segment 6 bases; nucleotides outside the gene matches: 7. Germline V lookup: CDR1 SQVTM, CDR2 ANQGSEA. There are 14 residues in the CDR3. The CDR3 region is CSGASSGRVNEQFF. In DNA, the CDR3 is TGCAGCGGAGCCTCTAGCGGGAGGGTCAATGAGCAGTTCTTC.

The CDR3 coding sequence is TGCGCCAGCAGCGCCTTGGGCGGGACCACAGATACGCAGTATTTT. Residues: CASSALGGTTDTQYF. The chain combines TRBV5-1 with TRBJ2-3, with D possibly matching TRBD2 (6 bases). Germline CDR1 reads SGHRS; CDR2 reads YFSETQ. The CDR3 has 15 amino acids. Deletions cut 4 bases from V and 2 bases from J, with 14 bases between.

This clone is a singleton in its sample. V usage is TRBV7-9 and J usage is TRBJ2-1, with D possibly being TRBD2 (6 bases). Deletions cut 3 bases from V and 7 bases from J, with 10 bases between. Germline V CDR1 and CDR2: SEHNR, FQNEAQ (reference sequence). This CDR3 is 13 amino acids long. CDR3 sequence: CASSFLRGNEQFF. Written as DNA, the CDR3 is TGTGCCAGCAGCTTTTTGCGGGGAAATGAGCAGTTCTTC.

The CDR3 nucleotides are TGTGCCATGAGCGACAGGGGGGACTACAATGAGCAGTTCTTC. It encodes CAMSDRGDYNEQFF. The V gene is TRBV10-3, the J gene TRBJ2-1, with 9 bases identical to TRBD1. This CDR3 has 14 residues. Per the germline V gene, CDR1 is ENHRY and CDR2 is SYGVKD. The J segment lost 3 bases and the V segment lost 9 bases, leaving 6 bases of the junction unmatched.